This is a list of T cell receptor beta chains from one sample in a study of PD-L1 blockade in urothelial cancer. Produced via immunoSEQ multiplex PCR; TCRdb's table is partial and in-frame only. The repertoire holds 35,000 or so clones, with 84% as singletons. This material consisted of PBMCs, taken around atezolizumab (anti-PD-L1) treatment. The receptors were gathered from a man aged 35 to 55 with urothelial cancer. The CDR3 runs from the conserved cysteine through the conserved F or W. A D gene is named only where the DNA matches it firmly. The size field is filled for only some rows; it gives once, few, many or a size class.

V gene	clone size	J gene	D gene	CDR3 length	CDR3 DNA	CDR3 protein
TRBV28	-	TRBJ2-2	TRBD2	18	TGTGCCAGCAGTATTCCGGGACTAGCGGGAGGGAGTACCGGGGAGCTGTTTTTT	CASSIPGLAGGSTGELFF
TRBV10-3	-	TRBJ2-6	-	16	TGTGCCATCAGTACTAATCGTCCCTCTGGGGCCAACGTCCTGACTTTC	CAISTNRPSGANVLTF
TRBV10-2	-	TRBJ2-2	TRBD2	15	TGCGCCAGCACTGGGACTAGCGGGAGGACTGGGGAGCTGTTTTTT	CASTGTSGRTGELFF
TRBV4-1	once	TRBJ2-3	TRBD2	17	TGCGCCAGCAGCCGCACAAGGCTAGCGGCAGACACAGATACGCAGTATTTT	CASSRTRLAADTDTQYF
TRBV15	-	TRBJ1-5	-	15	TGTGCCACCAGCATGGGGGACTATAGCAATCAGCCCCAGCATTTT	CATSMGDYSNQPQHF
TRBV7-2	-	TRBJ2-2	-	14	TGTGCCAGCAGCGGCGGGACGAACACCGGGGAGCTGTTTTTT	CASSGGTNTGELFF
TRBV7-3	-	TRBJ2-5	TRBD2	15	TGTGCCAGCAGCTTAGCTAGCGGGAGTGGTGAGACCCAGTACTTC	CASSLASGSGETQYF
TRBV5-5	-	TRBJ2-1	TRBD2	17	TGTGCCAGCAGGCCGCCACTAGCGTCAAGCTCCTACAATGAGCAGTTCTTC	CASRPPLASSSYNEQFF
TRBV30	-	TRBJ1-2	TRBD1	14	TGTGCCTGGAGGCAGACCGGGACAGGCTTTGGCTACACCTTC	CAWRQTGTGFGYTF
TRBV18	-	TRBJ1-5	-	15	TGTGCCAGCTCAAGGCAAGGGGCGAGCAATCAGCCCCAGCATTTT	CASSRQGASNQPQHF
TRBV29-1	-	TRBJ1-2	-	11	TGCAGCGTCCCTGGGGCCAGTGGCTACACCTTC	CSVPGASGYTF
TRBV29-1	-	TRBJ1-2	-	13	TGCAGCGTTGCGACGGGAGTAGAGTATGGCTACACCTTC	CSVATGVEYGYTF
TRBV5-1	-	TRBJ1-3	-	15	TGCGCCAGCAGCTTGGCCGCGGGCTCTGGAAACACCATATATTTT	CASSLAAGSGNTIYF
TRBV11-2	-	TRBJ1-2	-	14	TGTGCCAGCAGCTTAGAAGGGGCCGTCTATGGCTACACCTTC	CASSLEGAVYGYTF
TRBV6-1	once	TRBJ2-1	TRBD2	15	TGTGCCAGCTATGCTAGCGGGAGAAATAACAATGAGCAGTTCTTC	CASYASGRNNNEQFF
TRBV5-6	-	TRBJ2-1	TRBD2	16	TGTGCCAGCAGCTTGGCCTCCGGGACTAGCTACAATGAGCAGTTCTTC	CASSLASGTSYNEQFF
TRBV4-2	-	TRBJ2-6	-	15	TGTGCCAGCAGCCAAGATACGGGTGGGGCCAACGTCCTGACTTTC	CASSQDTGGANVLTF
TRBV6-4	few	TRBJ1-5	-	13	TGTGCCAGCACCGTCGGGGTCGGTCAGCCCCAGCATTTT	CASTVGVGQPQHF
TRBV5-1	-	TRBJ1-2	-	17	TGCGCCAGCAGCGAAAGCGCCGCTATAGCGGGGCACTATGGCTACACCTTC	CASSESAAIAGHYGYTF
TRBV5-1	-	TRBJ2-7	-	18	TGCGCCAGCAGCTTGGCAATCGGATTAACGGGAGCGGAGTACGAGCAGTACTTC	CASSLAIGLTGAEYEQYF
TRBV18	-	TRBJ1-1	TRBD1	14	TGTGCCAGCTCACAGGGACAGGCCCAACGAGAAGCTTTCTTT	CASSQGQAQREAFF
TRBV5-1	-	TRBJ2-7	TRBD2	18	TGCGCCAGCAGCTTGGGGCTAGCGGGACTAGCTGAAACCTACGAGCAGTACTTC	CASSLGLAGLAETYEQYF
TRBV5-1	-	TRBJ2-1	TRBD1	14	TGCGCCAGCAGCTTGGGACAGGGATACAATGAGCAGTTCTTC	CASSLGQGYNEQFF
TRBV1	-	TRBJ2-7	-	14	TGCACCAGCAGCCAAATTTCTCCTCCCTACGAGCAGTACTTC	CTSSQISPPYEQYF
TRBV9	-	TRBJ2-3	-	15	TGTGCCAGCAGCCGAGGAGGGACCTACACAGATACGCAGTATTTT	CASSRGGTYTDTQYF
TRBV14	-	TRBJ2-5	-	15	TGTGCCAGCAGCCAAGCTAACAGGGTGGGTGAGACCCAGTACTTC	CASSQANRVGETQYF
TRBV27	-	TRBJ1-3	-	14	TGTGCCAGCAGTTTGGGGGGGTCTGGAAACACCATATATTTT	CASSLGGSGNTIYF
TRBV9	once	TRBJ1-3	TRBD1	16	TGTGCCAGCAGCACCGACAGGGGCACCTCTGGAAACACCATATATTTT	CASSTDRGTSGNTIYF
TRBV5-8	-	TRBJ2-3	-	15	TGTGCCAGCAGCTTCGACAGGACTAGCACAGATACGCAGTATTTT	CASSFDRTSTDTQYF
TRBV5-4	-	TRBJ1-4	-	16	TGTGCCAGCAGCTTGGGTCGTGGGCCGCCTGATGAAAAACTGTTTTTT	CASSLGRGPPDEKLFF
TRBV19	once	TRBJ2-3	-	13	TGTGCCAGTAGTCCTGGACTCTCCTTTGCGCAGTATTTT	CASSPGLSFAQYF
TRBV6-5	-	TRBJ2-3	TRBD2	15	TGTGCCAGCATGGGAGCGGGAGCCATCACAGATACGCAGTATTTT	CASMGAGAITDTQYF
TRBV5-1	once	TRBJ2-1	TRBD2	16	TGCGCCAGCAGCCCGCCACAGACTAGCGGGAGCCATGAGCAGTTCTTC	CASSPPQTSGSHEQFF
TRBV6-1	once	TRBJ2-3	TRBD2	16	TGTGCCAGCAGTGAACCTAGCGGGAGGTTTCCAGATACGCAGTATTTT	CASSEPSGRFPDTQYF
TRBV6-6	-	TRBJ2-7	TRBD2	16	TGTGCCAGCAGCTCTAGCGGGAGTGGGAGCTCCTACGAGCAGTACTTC	CASSSSGSGSSYEQYF
TRBV15	-	TRBJ1-4	-	15	TGTGCCACCAGCAGAGCTACAGGGCCAAATGAAAAACTGTTTTTT	CATSRATGPNEKLFF
TRBV4-3	-	TRBJ1-1	TRBD1	15	TGCGCCAGCAGCCAATCAGGGGGCATGAACACTGAAGCTTTCTTT	CASSQSGGMNTEAFF
TRBV7-2	-	TRBJ1-4	-	14	TGTGCCAGCAGCTTAAGGGAGGGGGGTGAAAAACTGTTTTTT	CASSLREGGEKLFF
TRBV6-5	-	TRBJ2-1	TRBD1	15	TGTGCCAGCAGTTACCTAGGACAGGGGGTCAATGAGCAGTTCTTC	CASSYLGQGVNEQFF
TRBV19	-	TRBJ1-1	-	14	TGTGCCAGTAGTCCTAGGGGGAGTGGGACTGAAGCTTTCTTT	CASSPRGSGTEAFF
TRBV30	-	TRBJ2-6	TRBD1	18	TGTGCCTGGAGGCTCCGGGACAGGCTCATCATTGGGGCCAACGTCCTGACTTTC	CAWRLRDRLIIGANVLTF
TRBV7-9	-	TRBJ1-5	-	15	TGTGCCAGCAGCCCTATCAGGGTTGGCAATCAGCCCCAGCATTTT	CASSPIRVGNQPQHF
TRBV18	once	TRBJ2-4	-	18	TGTGCCAGCTCACCTCAGCAGGGACTACGACCCCAGGGGAACATTCAGTACTTC	CASSPQQGLRPQGNIQYF
TRBV4-1	-	TRBJ1-5	-	15	TGCGCCAGCAGCCAAGTGCAGAATAGCAATCAGCCCCAGCATTTT	CASSQVQNSNQPQHF
TRBV6-5	once	TRBJ2-7	-	16	TGTGCCAGCAGTTACTCGAATACATGGGGCAGCTACGAGCAGTACTTC	CASSYSNTWGSYEQYF
TRBV6-5	-	TRBJ1-1	TRBD1	15	TGTGCCAGCAGAACCCGGACAGGTCAGAACACTGAAGCTTTCTTT	CASRTRTGQNTEAFF
TRBV11-2	once	TRBJ2-7	TRBD1	16	TGTGCCAGCAGCTTAGCCCGGGACAGGGGGGCCTACGAGCAGTACTTC	CASSLARDRGAYEQYF
TRBV18	few	TRBJ2-1	TRBD2	17	TGTGCCAGCTCTCCCGGGACTAGCGGCGGCTCCTACAATGAGCAGTTCTTC	CASSPGTSGGSYNEQFF
TRBV29-1	-	TRBJ1-2	-	14	TGCAGCGTTGAAGGAAGGGGACTTAGCTATGGCTACACCTTC	CSVEGRGLSYGYTF
TRBV28	once	TRBJ1-2	-	12	TGTGCCAGCAGAGAAAACAGGGTTGGCTACACCTTC	CASRENRVGYTF
TRBV14	-	TRBJ2-1	TRBD2	16	TGTGCCAGCAGCCAATTCGTAGCGGGAGGTGGTACTGAGCAGTTCTTC	CASSQFVAGGGTEQFF
TRBV28	-	TRBJ1-4	-	15	TGTGCCAGCAGTTTTACGACAGCAACTAATGAAAAACTGTTTTTT	CASSFTTATNEKLFF
TRBV30	-	TRBJ2-2	TRBD2	15	TGTGCCTGGAGTGTATTAGCGGGAGCTATCGGGGAGCTGTTTTTT	CAWSVLAGAIGELFF
TRBV28	once	TRBJ2-7	TRBD1	17	TGTGCCAGCAGTGATGCGTCCGGACAGGGGTTTAATAAGGGGCAGTACTTC	CASSDASGQGFNKGQYF
TRBV4-1	-	TRBJ2-5	TRBD2	18	TGCGCCAGCAGCCCCACCGGGACTAGCGGAGGTCTCCCAGAGACCCAGTACTTC	CASSPTGTSGGLPETQYF